This is a list of T cell receptor beta chains from one sample in a study of cytomegalovirus exposure and HLA in healthy donors. Profiling relied on immunoSEQ multiplex PCR, and the TCRdb table lists in-frame clones only, not all of them. The sample holds roughly 130,000 clones, about 73% seen once. The sequenced sample was PBMCs. These receptors originate from a woman in her 40s in good health and CMV-seropositive. Both conserved end residues are part of each CDR3. The D gene is left open where the match is weak. Only some rows state a clone size, as once, few, many or a class for expanded clones.

J gene	D gene	clone size	V gene	CDR3 protein	CDR3 DNA
TRBJ1-3	.	once	TRBV19	CASSISDTPTGNTIYF	TGTGCCAGTAGTATTTCCGACACACCGACTGGAAACACCATATATTTT
TRBJ2-1	TRBD1	.	TRBV11-3	CASRRTGGPKLYNEQFF	TGTGCCAGCAGGCGCACAGGGGGCCCAAAACTCTACAATGAGCAGTTCTTC
TRBJ1-2	.	.	TRBV5-1	CASSDPGPGNYGYTF	TGCGCCAGCAGCGACCCCGGACCGGGGAACTATGGCTACACCTTC
TRBJ1-2	TRBD1	.	TRBV6-5	CASTATGLGYTF	TGTGCCAGCACCGCGACAGGGTTAGGCTACACCTTC
TRBJ2-5	TRBD1	.	TRBV11-2	CASSIGQGGQETQYF	TGTGCCAGCAGCATCGGACAGGGGGGGCAAGAGACCCAGTACTTC
TRBJ1-5	TRBD1	.	TRBV2	CASRLTGGDNQPQHF	TGTGCCAGCAGGTTGACAGGGGGAGACAATCAGCCCCAGCATTTT
TRBJ2-3	TRBD1	.	TRBV19	CASSPQTRTGRADTQYF	TGTGCCAGTAGTCCCCAAACCCGGACAGGTCGAGCAGATACGCAGTATTTT
TRBJ2-1	TRBD2	once	TRBV4-3	CASSQARTSYNEQFF	TGCGCCAGCAGCCAGGCCCGGACTAGTTACAATGAGCAGTTCTTC
TRBJ1-4	.	few	TRBV5-8	CASSPQVATNEKLFF	TGTGCCAGCAGCCCACAGGTTGCAACTAATGAAAAACTGTTTTTT
TRBJ2-1	TRBD1	.	TRBV5-8	CASGRQDRGERGYNEQFF	TGTGCCAGCGGTCGACAGGACAGGGGAGAACGGGGATACAATGAGCAGTTCTTC
TRBJ2-1	TRBD2	few	TRBV29-1	CSVYRGLADEQFF	TGCAGCGTTTATCGGGGACTAGCGGATGAGCAGTTCTTC